Shown below are 28 T cell receptor beta chains from a single sample sequenced in a study of lymphopenia after photon versus proton radiotherapy. Some clones are missing from TCRdb's copy, which holds only in-frame ones; the method was immunoSEQ multiplex PCR. This sample has under 35,000 clones; roughly 89% occur once, and the top ten carry less than 8%. Sequenced here: peripheral blood, sampled from a patient treated with proton-based radiotherapy. All receptors derive from a woman aged 70 to 79 with pancreatic cancer. Some clones in this sample may be carry-over from other donors' samples.

The chain uses TRBV27 and TRBJ1-1; 8 bases are a match to TRBD1. This CDR3 has 14 residues. CDR1 MNHEY and CDR2 SMNVEV come from the germline V gene (reference sequence). The V gene end was trimmed by 4 bases and the J gene end by 11 bases; junction bases not matched to a gene: 12. CDR3 nucleotide sequence: TGTGCCAGCAGTTCGCAGGGACAGGCGCTCGTGGCTTTCTTT. Its protein is CASSSQGQALVAFF.

This clone was counted between two and nine times. The chain couples TRBV27 to TRBJ2-7; D could derive from TRBD1 or TRBD2 (6 bases each). The V gene's germline CDR1 is MNHEY and CDR2 SMNVEV (reference sequence). V lost 5 bases and J 0 bases, leaving 14 bases between the germline ends. The CDR3 sequence is 15 residues long. The CDR3 protein is CASSPKGGFSYEQYF. The CDR3 coding sequence is TGTGCCAGCAGTCCTAAGGGGGGATTCTCCTACGAGCAGTACTTC.

The rearrangement uses TRBV14 and TRBJ1-2; tentative D call: TRBD1 (5 bases). Trimming pared 6 bases from V and 6 bases from J, leaving 14 bases between. The CDR3 spans 13 residues. CDR1 is SGHDN and CDR2 is FVKESK in the germline V gene. CDR3 sequence: CASSMWGYDGYTF. The CDR3 nucleotides read TGTGCCAGCAGTATGTGGGGCTATGATGGCTACACCTTC. Full variable domain (rest looked up from reference TRBV14 and TRBJ1-2): EAGVTQFPSHSVIEKGQTVTLRCDPISGHDNLYWYRRVMGKEIKFLLHFVKESKQDESGMPNNRFLAERTGGTYSTLKVQPAELEDSGVYFCASSMWGYDGYTFGSGTRLTVV.

This chain's CDR3 is CASSLGQVAKNIQYF. The CDR3 DNA reads TGTGCCAGCAGTTTAGGACAGGTAGCCAAAAACATTCAGTACTTC. The rearrangement links TRBV28 to TRBJ2-4, with 7 bases fitting TRBD1. The V segment lost 2 bases and the J segment 0 bases; nucleotides outside the gene matches: 1. Per the germline V gene, CDR1 is MDHEN and CDR2 is SYDVKM. This CDR3 contains 15 residues.

This chain uses TRBV5-1 with TRBJ1-1; D uncertain. Germline CDR1 reads SGHRS; CDR2 reads YFSETQ. The V end was cut by 4 bases, the J end by 7 bases, with 14 bases between. This CDR3 comprises 13 residues. The CDR3 sequence is CASSTEGRGEAFF. The DNA for the CDR3 is TGCGCCAGCAGCACCGAAGGACGGGGTGAAGCTTTCTTT. Filled out from reference TRBV5-1 and TRBJ1-1, the complete variable domain reads KAGVTQTPRYLIKTRGQQVTLSCSPISGHRSVSWYQQTPGQGLQFLFEYFSETQRNKGNFPGRFSGRQFSNSRSEMNVSTLELGDSALYLCASSTEGRGEAFFGQGTRLTVV.

This chain joins TRBV2 and TRBJ1-1, with 8 bases lining up with TRBD1. Trimming at V came to 5 bases and at J to 12 bases, leaving 5 bases not matched to a gene. The CDR3 totals 11 residues. Germline-derived CDR1 and CDR2 are SNHLY and FYNNEI. CDR3 nucleotides: TGTGCCAGCAGTCCCGACAGGGGAACTTTCTTT. Its protein product is CASSPDRGTFF.

The genes are TRBV9 and TRBJ1-5; a possible D gene is TRBD1 (5 bases). The V end was cut by 0 bases, the J end by 9 bases, with 10 bases between. The CDR3 totals 13 residues. The germline CDR1 and CDR2 sequences are SGDLS and YYNGEE. The CDR3 DNA is TGTGCCAGCAGCGTAGGCGGGGGTCCGCCCCAGCATTTT. This sequence encodes CASSVGGGPPQHF.

V usage is TRBV11-2 and J usage is TRBJ2-3; weak D call: TRBD2 (5 bases). CDR1 is SGHAT and CDR2 is FQNNGV in the germline V gene. The CDR3 has 16 amino acids. The V and J ends lost 1 base and 5 bases respectively, with 16 bases between them. CDR3 bases: TGTGCCAGCAGCTTAGCAGAGAGGGCCGCCGTAGATACGCAGTATTTT. Amino acid sequence: CASSLAERAAVDTQYF.

The chain is built from TRBV6-5 and TRBJ2-1; TRBD2 matches at 7 bases. CDR1 MNHEY and CDR2 SVGAGI come from the germline V gene. The CDR3 contains 15 residues. The V segment lost 2 bases and the J segment 7 bases; nucleotides outside the gene matches: 8. The CDR3 region is CASSYGAGDQNEQFF. CDR3 sequence (DNA): TGTGCCAGCAGTTACGGGGCGGGAGATCAGAATGAGCAGTTCTTC.

This clone came up a few times. The chain carries TRBV28 and TRBJ1-2; tentatively, D is TRBD1 (5 bases). Trimming cost V 6 bases and J 4 bases, with 9 bases left between them. The CDR3 has 12 amino acids. Germline-derived CDR1 and CDR2 are MDHEN and SYDVKM. The CDR3 protein is CASSTTVYGYTF. The CDR3 nucleotides read TGTGCCAGCAGCACGACAGTCTATGGCTACACCTTC.

The chain carries TRBV18 and TRBJ2-3; no definite D call. Germline CDR1 reads KGHSH; CDR2 reads LQKENI. This CDR3 contains 11 residues. Trimming left V 2 bases short and J 6 bases short, with 3 bases between. The CDR3 protein is CASSPWDTQYF. CDR3 nucleotide sequence: TGTGCCAGCTCACCATGGGATACGCAGTATTTT.

The chain has TRBV30 and TRBJ1-4; D is undetermined. Per germline, CDR1 GTSNPN and CDR2 SVGIG (reference sequence). This CDR3 is 13 amino acids long. V lost 3 bases and J lost 3, with 8 bases in between. CDR3 in DNA: TGTGCCTGGAGGACGGCCCCTAATGAAAAACTGTTTTTT. Its translation is CAWRTAPNEKLFF.

The rearrangement links TRBV7-3 to TRBJ1-2; D ambiguous. Trimming cost V 1 base and J 1 base, with 7 bases left between them. This CDR3 has 14 residues. Germline V CDR1 and CDR2: SGHTA, FQGTGA. The CDR3 nucleotides read TGTGCCAGCAGCTTAAGTGCCAATAACTATGGCTACACCTTC. Protein product: CASSLSANNYGYTF.

The chain uses TRBV30 and TRBJ2-3; 8 bases fit TRBD2. CDR1 is GTSNPN and CDR2 is SVGIG in the germline V gene (reference sequence). The CDR3 runs to 14 residues. Germline trimming cut 4 bases from V and 6 bases from J; bases unmatched to any gene: 9. The CDR3 loop reads CAWIKRGTRDTQYF. CDR3 bases: TGTGCCTGGATTAAGCGGGGGACCCGGGATACGCAGTATTTT. The variable domain in full, completed from reference TRBV30 and TRBJ2-3, reads SQTIHQWPATLVQPVGSPLSLECTVEGTSNPNLYWYRQAAGRGLQLLFYSVGIGQISSEVPQNLSASRPQDRQFILSSKKLLLSDSGFYLCAWIKRGTRDTQYFGPGTRLTVL.

The gene calls are TRBV5-4 and TRBJ2-7; 9 bases align to TRBD1. The CDR3 consists of 16 residues. Germline V gives CDR1 SGHNT, CDR2 YYREEE (reference sequence). V was clipped by 4 bases and J by 3 bases; unmatched bases: 11. The CDR3 DNA follows: TGTGCCAGCAGCCCGGTGACCGGGACAGGGATCTACGAGCAGTACTTC. Protein: CASSPVTGTGIYEQYF.

V is TRBV7-2 and J is TRBJ2-6, with 7 bases that match TRBD1. The CDR3 has 17 residues. Per the germline V gene, CDR1 is SGHTA and CDR2 is FQGNSA. V lost 5 bases, J lost 2 bases, and 9 bases stayed unmatched. The CDR3 spells CASSPLQGTAGANVLTF. DNA of the CDR3: TGTGCCAGCAGCCCCCTACAGGGGACAGCTGGGGCCAACGTCCTGACTTTC.

V gene TRBV11-1 combines with J gene TRBJ2-3, with no clear D. CDR1 SGHAT and CDR2 FQDESV come from the germline V gene (reference sequence). V lost 4 bases and J 3 bases, leaving 11 bases between the germline ends. This CDR3 is 14 amino acids long. This CDR3 is CASSYLGITDTQYF. CDR3 DNA sequence: TGTGCCAGCAGCTATTTAGGGATTACAGATACGCAGTATTTT.

The genes are TRBV30 and TRBJ1-3, with D hard to call. The CDR3 sequence is 12 residues long. Looked up from germline, CDR1 is GTSNPN and CDR2 is SVGIG (reference sequence). Trimming pared 1 base from V and 3 bases from J, leaving 4 bases between. The chain's CDR3 is CAWSEGGNTIYF. CDR3 coding DNA: TGTGCCTGGAGTGAAGGTGGAAACACCATATATTTT. The complete variable domain, with remaining parts taken from reference TRBV30 and TRBJ1-3, reads SQTIHQWPATLVQPVGSPLSLECTVEGTSNPNLYWYRQAAGRGLQLLFYSVGIGQISSEVPQNLSASRPQDRQFILSSKKLLLSDSGFYLCAWSEGGNTIYFGEGSWLTVV.

The rearrangement uses TRBV27 and TRBJ2-1; 11 bases are shared with TRBD1. This CDR3 is built from 15 residues. Per the germline V gene, CDR1 is MNHEY and CDR2 is SMNVEV (reference sequence). With 7 bases clipped from V and 3 bases from J, the junction kept 5 bases outside the gene matches. CDR3 residues: CASIDGTGGYNEQFF. Written as DNA, the CDR3 is TGTGCCAGCATAGACGGGACAGGGGGCTACAATGAGCAGTTCTTC.

V and J are TRBV10-3 and TRBJ2-5; 13 bases align to TRBD2. CDR3 length: 16 amino acids. Unmatched junction bases numbered 3, after V lost 3 bases and J lost 2 bases. Germline lookup yields CDR1 ENHRY and CDR2 SYGVKD. The CDR3 sequence is CAISEQTSGGQETQYF. Here the CDR3 DNA reads TGTGCCATCAGTGAACAGACTAGCGGGGGGCAAGAGACCCAGTACTTC.

This chain uses TRBV5-1 with TRBJ1-1, with D maybe TRBD1 (6 bases). CDR3 length equals 15 residues. Germline CDR1 is SGHRS and CDR2 is YFSETQ. Trimming removed 2 bases at V and 6 bases at J, with 17 bases between. CDR3 region: CASSLQTGSQAEAFF. The CDR3 DNA sequence: TGCGCCAGCAGCTTACAGACAGGAAGTCAGGCTGAAGCTTTCTTT. The entire variable domain, with the rest obtained from reference TRBV5-1 and TRBJ1-1, is as follows: KAGVTQTPRYLIKTRGQQVTLSCSPISGHRSVSWYQQTPGQGLQFLFEYFSETQRNKGNFPGRFSGRQFSNSRSEMNVSTLELGDSALYLCASSLQTGSQAEAFFGQGTRLTVV.

The chain recombines TRBV4-1 with TRBJ2-1; 8 bases map to TRBD2. V shed 0 bases, J shed 4 bases, and the junction held 5 bases outside the gene matches. The CDR3 length is 16 residues. Germline V lookup: CDR1 MGHRA, CDR2 YSYEKL. CDR3 DNA: TGCGCCAGCAGCCAAGATAGGACTAGCACTTACAATGAGCAGTTCTTC. It translates to CASSQDRTSTYNEQFF.

CDR3 in DNA: TGTGCCAGCAGTTTCGCCTTGCCGTATACAGATACGCAGTATTTT. Translating it yields CASSFALPYTDTQYF. The V call is TRBV6-1, the J call TRBJ2-3, with no clear D. CDR3 length equals 15 residues. Germline V gene data show CDR1 as MNHNS and CDR2 as SASEGT. With 5 bases removed from V and 3 bases from J, the gap between germline ends came to 15 bases.

The CDR3 sequence is CASSLGLGADTQYF. Here the CDR3 DNA reads TGTGCCAGCAGCCTGGGACTGGGGGCAGATACGCAGTATTTT. The genes are TRBV5-5 and TRBJ2-3, with a weak D call TRBD2 (6 bases). Germline CDR1 is SGHKS and CDR2 is YYEKEE (reference sequence). Deletions cut 4 bases from V and 4 bases from J, with 13 bases between. CDR3 length: 14 amino acids.

The sample holds a few counts of this clone. This chain joins TRBV19 and TRBJ1-5; TRBD1 aligns across 9 bases. The CDR3 runs to 13 residues. The ends lost 9 bases at V and 4 bases at J; junction bases unmatched: 4. Germline values: CDR1 LNHDA, CDR2 SQIVND (reference sequence). CDR3 loop: CASAGTGNQPQHF. The CDR3 DNA is TGTGCCAGCGCTGGGACAGGGAATCAGCCCCAGCATTTT.

This chain uses TRBV19 with TRBJ1-2; 8 nucleotides line up with TRBD1. The junction had 4 bases not matched to a gene; V was cut back by 4 bases and J by 6 bases. This CDR3 has 13 residues. From germline, CDR1 is LNHDA and CDR2 SQIVND (reference sequence). This CDR3 reads CASSTPRGHGYTF. The CDR3 DNA reads TGTGCCAGTAGTACCCCCAGGGGGCATGGCTACACCTTC.

The CDR3 DNA follows: TGCGCCAGCCGGCCACGGGGACTAGCGGACTACGAGCAGTACTTC. It translates to CASRPRGLADYEQYF. The V gene is TRBV5-1, the J gene TRBJ2-7; TRBD2 matches at 11 bases. The CDR3 spans 15 residues. CDR1 SGHRS and CDR2 YFSETQ come from the germline V gene. J was trimmed by 3 bases and V by 7 bases; bases with no gene match: 9.

This clone appeared a single time. V is TRBV29-1 and J is TRBJ1-2; possibly TRBD1 for D (5 bases). The CDR3 is 13 residues long. Between the trimmed V and J ends, which lost 3 bases and 6 bases, there was a span of 14 bases. Germline lookup yields CDR1 SQVTM and CDR2 ANQGSEA. The CDR3 coding sequence is TGCAGCGTTGACGAAGGGGCACCCGATGGCTACACCTTC. It encodes CSVDEGAPDGYTF.